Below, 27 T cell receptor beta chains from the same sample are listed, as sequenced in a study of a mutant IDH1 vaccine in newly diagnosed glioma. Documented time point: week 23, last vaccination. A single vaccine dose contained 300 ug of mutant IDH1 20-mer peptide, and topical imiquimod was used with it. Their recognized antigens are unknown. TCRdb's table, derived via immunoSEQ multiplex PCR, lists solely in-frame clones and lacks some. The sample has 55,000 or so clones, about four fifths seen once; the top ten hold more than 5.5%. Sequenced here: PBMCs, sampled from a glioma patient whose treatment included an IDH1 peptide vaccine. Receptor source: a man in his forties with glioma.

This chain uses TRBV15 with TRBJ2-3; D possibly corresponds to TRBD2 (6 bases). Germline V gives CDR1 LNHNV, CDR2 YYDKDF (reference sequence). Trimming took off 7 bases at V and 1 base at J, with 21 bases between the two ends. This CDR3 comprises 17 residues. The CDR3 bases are TGTGCCACCATCCGATCTGGAGGGAGCACGGGCACAGATACGCAGTATTTT. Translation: CATIRSGGSTGTDTQYF.

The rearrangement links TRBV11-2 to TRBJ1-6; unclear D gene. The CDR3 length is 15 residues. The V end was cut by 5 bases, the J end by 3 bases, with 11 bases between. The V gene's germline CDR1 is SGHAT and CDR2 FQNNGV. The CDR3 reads CASSTTRDYNSPLHF. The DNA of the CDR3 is TGTGCCAGCAGCACGACCCGGGACTATAATTCACCCCTCCACTTT. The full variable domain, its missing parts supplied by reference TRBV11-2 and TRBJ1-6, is EAGVAQSPRYKIIEKRQSVAFWCNPISGHATLYWYQQILGQGPKLLIQFQNNGVVDDSQLPKDRFSAERLKGVDSTLKIQPAKLEDSAVYLCASSTTRDYNSPLHFGNGTRLTVT.

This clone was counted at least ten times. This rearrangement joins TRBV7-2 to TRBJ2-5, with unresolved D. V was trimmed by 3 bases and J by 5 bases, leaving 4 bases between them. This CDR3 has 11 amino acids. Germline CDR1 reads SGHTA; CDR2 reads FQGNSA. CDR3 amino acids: CASSFWETQYF. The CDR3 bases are TGTGCCAGCAGCTTTTGGGAGACCCAGTACTTC. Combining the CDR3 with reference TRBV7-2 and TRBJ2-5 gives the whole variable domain GAGVSQSPSNKVTEKGKDVELRCDPISGHTALYWYRQSLGQGLEFLIYFQGNSAPDKSGLPSDRFSAERTGGSVSTLTIQRTQQEDSAVYLCASSFWETQYFGPGTRLLVL.

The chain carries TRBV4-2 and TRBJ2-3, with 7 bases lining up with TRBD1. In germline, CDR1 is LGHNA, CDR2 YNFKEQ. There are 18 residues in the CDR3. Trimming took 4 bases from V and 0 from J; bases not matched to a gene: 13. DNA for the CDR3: TGTGCCAGCAGCCTACAGGGGATAACCGACACTAGCACAGATACGCAGTATTTT. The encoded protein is CASSLQGITDTSTDTQYF.

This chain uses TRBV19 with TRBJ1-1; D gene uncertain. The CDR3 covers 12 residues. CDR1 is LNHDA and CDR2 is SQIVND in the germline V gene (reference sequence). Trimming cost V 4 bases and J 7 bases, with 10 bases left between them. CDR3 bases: TGTGCCAGTAGTACCAGCGGGAGTGAAGCTTTCTTT. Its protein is CASSTSGSEAFF.

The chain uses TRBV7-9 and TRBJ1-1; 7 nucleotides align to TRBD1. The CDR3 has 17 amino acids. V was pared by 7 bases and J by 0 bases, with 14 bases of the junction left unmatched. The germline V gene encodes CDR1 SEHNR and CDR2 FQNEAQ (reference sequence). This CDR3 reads CASTPAGTVTMNTEAFF. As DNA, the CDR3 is TGTGCCAGCACCCCTGCTGGGACAGTAACTATGAACACTGAAGCTTTCTTT.

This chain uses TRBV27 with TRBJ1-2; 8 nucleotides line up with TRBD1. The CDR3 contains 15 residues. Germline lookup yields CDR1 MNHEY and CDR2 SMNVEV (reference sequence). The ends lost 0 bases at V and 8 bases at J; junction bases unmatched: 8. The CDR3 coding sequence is TGTGCCAGCAGTTTATCCCCAGGACAGGGTAGAGGCTACACCTTC. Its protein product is CASSLSPGQGRGYTF.

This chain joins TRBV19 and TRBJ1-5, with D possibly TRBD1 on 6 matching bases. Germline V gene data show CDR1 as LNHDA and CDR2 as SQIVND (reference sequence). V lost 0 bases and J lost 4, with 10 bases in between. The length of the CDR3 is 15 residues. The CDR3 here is CASSIDRGRNQPQHF. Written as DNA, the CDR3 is TGTGCCAGTAGTATAGACAGGGGCCGGAATCAGCCCCAGCATTTT.

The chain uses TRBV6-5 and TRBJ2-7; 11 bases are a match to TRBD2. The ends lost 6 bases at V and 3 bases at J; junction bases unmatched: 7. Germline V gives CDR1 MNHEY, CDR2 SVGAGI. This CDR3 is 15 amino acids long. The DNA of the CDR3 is TGTGCCAGCAGGCCACTAGCGGGAGACCACTACGAGCAGTACTTC. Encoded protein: CASRPLAGDHYEQYF.

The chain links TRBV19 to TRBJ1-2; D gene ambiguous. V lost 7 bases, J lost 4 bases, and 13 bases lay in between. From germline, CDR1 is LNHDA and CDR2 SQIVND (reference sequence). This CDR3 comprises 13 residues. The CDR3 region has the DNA TGTGCCAGTAAAGTCACCGCCAGCTATGGCTACACCTTC. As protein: CASKVTASYGYTF. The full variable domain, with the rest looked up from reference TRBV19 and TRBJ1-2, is DGGITQSPKYLFRKEGQNVTLSCEQNLNHDAMYWYRQDPGQGLRLIYYSQIVNDFQKGDIAEGYSVSREKKESFPLTVTSAQKNPTAFYLCASKVTASYGYTFGSGTRLTVV.

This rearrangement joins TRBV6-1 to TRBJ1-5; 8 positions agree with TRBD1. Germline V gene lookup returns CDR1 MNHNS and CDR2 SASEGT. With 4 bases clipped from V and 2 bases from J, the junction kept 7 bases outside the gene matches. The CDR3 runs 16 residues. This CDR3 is CASSAGQGLGNQPQHF. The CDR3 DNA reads TGTGCCAGCAGTGCTGGACAGGGCTTAGGCAATCAGCCCCAGCATTTT.

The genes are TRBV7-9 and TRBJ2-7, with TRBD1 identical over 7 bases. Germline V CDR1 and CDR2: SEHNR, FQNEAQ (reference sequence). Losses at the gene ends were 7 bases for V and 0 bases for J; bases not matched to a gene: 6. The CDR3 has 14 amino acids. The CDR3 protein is CASTRDSYSYEQYF. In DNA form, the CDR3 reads TGTGCCAGCACCAGGGACAGCTACTCCTACGAGCAGTACTTC.

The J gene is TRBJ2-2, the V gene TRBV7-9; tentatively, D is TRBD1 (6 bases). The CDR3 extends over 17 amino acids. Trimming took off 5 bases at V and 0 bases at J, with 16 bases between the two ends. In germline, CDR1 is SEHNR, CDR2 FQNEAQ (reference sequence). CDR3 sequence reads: CASSMTGRRANTGELFF. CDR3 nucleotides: TGTGCCAGCAGCATGACAGGACGACGCGCGAACACCGGGGAGCTGTTTTTT. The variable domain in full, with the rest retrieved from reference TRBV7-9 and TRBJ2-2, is DTGVSQNPRHKITKRGQNVTFRCDPISEHNRLYWYRQTLGQGPEFLTYFQNEAQLEKSRLLSDRFSAERPKGSFSTLEIQRTEQGDSAMYLCASSMTGRRANTGELFFGEGSRLTVL.

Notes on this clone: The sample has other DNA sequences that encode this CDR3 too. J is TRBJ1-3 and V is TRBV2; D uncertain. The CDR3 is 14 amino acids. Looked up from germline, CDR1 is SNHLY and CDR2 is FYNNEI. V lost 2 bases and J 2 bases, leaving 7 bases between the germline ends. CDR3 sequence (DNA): TGTGCCAGCAGTGAACGTGGAACTGGAAACACCATATATTTT. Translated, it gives CASSERGTGNTIYF.

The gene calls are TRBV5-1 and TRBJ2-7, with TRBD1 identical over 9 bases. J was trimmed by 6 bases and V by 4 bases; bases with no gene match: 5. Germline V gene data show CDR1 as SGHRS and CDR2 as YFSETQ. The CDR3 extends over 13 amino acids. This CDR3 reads CASSTRTGAEQYF. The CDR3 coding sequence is TGCGCCAGCAGCACTCGGACAGGGGCCGAGCAGTACTTC.

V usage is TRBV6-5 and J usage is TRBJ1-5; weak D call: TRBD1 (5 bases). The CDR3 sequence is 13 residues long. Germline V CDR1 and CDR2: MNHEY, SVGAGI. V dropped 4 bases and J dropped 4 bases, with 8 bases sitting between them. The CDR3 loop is CASSWGRNQPQHF. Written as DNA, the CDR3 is TGTGCCAGCAGTTGGGGACGGAATCAGCCCCAGCATTTT.

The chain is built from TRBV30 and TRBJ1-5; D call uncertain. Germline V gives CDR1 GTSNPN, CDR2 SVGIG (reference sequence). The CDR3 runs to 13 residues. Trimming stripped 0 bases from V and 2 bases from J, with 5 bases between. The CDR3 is CAWSVAGNQPQHF. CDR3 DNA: TGTGCCTGGAGTGTGGCGGGCAATCAGCCCCAGCATTTT.

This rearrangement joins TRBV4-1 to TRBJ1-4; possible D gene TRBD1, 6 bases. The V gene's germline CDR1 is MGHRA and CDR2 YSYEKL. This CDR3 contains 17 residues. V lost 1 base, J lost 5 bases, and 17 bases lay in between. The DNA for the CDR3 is TGCGCCAGCAGCCAAGTTTTTCGGACAGACTCGAATGAAAAACTGTTTTTT. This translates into CASSQVFRTDSNEKLFF.

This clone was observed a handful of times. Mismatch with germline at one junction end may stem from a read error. The CDR3 region is CASRVDSEHPQHF. The CDR3 bases are TGTGCGAGTAGAGTGGACAGTGAGCATCCCCAGCATTTT. V usage is TRBV19 and J usage is TRBJ1-5, with D possibly TRBD1 on 6 matching bases. From germline, CDR1 is LNHDA and CDR2 SQIVND (reference sequence). The CDR3 runs to 13 residues.

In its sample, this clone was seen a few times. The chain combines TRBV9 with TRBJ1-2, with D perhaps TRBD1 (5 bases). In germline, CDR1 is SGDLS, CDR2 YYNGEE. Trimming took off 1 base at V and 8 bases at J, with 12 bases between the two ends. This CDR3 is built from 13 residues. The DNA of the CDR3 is TGTGCCAGCAGCGTACGGGGGTTCGGGGGCTACACCTTC. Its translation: CASSVRGFGGYTF.

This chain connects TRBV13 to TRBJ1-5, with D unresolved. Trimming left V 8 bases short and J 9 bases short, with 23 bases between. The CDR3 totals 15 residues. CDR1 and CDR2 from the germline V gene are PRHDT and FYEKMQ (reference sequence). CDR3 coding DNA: TGTGCCAGCGCGATCAGAAGGGCAGCTCAAGGGCCCCAGCATTTT. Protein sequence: CASAIRRAAQGPQHF.

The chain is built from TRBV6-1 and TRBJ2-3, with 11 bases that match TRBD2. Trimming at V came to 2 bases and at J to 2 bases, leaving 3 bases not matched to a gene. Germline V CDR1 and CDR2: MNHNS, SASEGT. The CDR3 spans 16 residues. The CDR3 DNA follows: TGTGCCAGCAGTGAACTAGCGGGGGGTGTCACAGATACGCAGTATTTT. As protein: CASSELAGGVTDTQYF.

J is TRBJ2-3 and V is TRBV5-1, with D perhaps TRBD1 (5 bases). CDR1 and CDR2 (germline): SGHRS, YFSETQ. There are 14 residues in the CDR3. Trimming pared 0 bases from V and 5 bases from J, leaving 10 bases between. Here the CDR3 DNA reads TGCGCCAGCAGCTTGGGGCAGGGCCTAGATACGCAGTATTTT. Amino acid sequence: CASSLGQGLDTQYF.

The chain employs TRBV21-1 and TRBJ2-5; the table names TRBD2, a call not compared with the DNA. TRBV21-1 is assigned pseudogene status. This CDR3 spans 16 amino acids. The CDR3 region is CASSTPTSGLQETQYF. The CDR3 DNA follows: TGTGCCAGCAGCACACCGACTAGCGGGCTCCAAGAGACCCAGTACTTC.

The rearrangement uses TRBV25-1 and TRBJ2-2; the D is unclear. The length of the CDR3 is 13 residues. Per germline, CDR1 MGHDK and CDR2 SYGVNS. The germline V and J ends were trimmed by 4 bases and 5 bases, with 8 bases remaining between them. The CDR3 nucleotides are TGTGCCAGCAGTGCGAAAGTTACCGGGGAGCTGTTTTTT. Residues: CASSAKVTGELFF.

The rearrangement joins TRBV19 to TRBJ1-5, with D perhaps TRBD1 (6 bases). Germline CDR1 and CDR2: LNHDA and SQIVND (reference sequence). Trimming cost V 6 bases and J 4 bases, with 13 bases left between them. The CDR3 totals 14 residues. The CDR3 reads CASRGYRDNQPQHF. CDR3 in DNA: TGTGCCAGTAGAGGGTACAGGGATAATCAGCCCCAGCATTTT.

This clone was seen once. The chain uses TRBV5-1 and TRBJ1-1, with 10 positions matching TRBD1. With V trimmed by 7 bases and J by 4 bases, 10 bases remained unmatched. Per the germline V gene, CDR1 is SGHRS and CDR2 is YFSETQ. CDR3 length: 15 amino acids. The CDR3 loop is CASCPKTGGSTEAFF. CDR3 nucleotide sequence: TGCGCCAGCTGCCCTAAGACAGGGGGCTCCACTGAAGCTTTCTTT.